This passage covers 30 T cell receptor beta chains from one sample sequenced in a study of blood T cell repertoires in COVID-19. Using immunoSEQ multiplex PCR, the repertoire was profiled, and TCRdb retains in-frame clones only, with some absent. This sample has about 90,000 clones, with about 85% found just once. Sample: peripheral blood. Receptor source: a man older than 75 with active or convalescent COVID-19.

The rearrangement joins TRBV11-1 to TRBJ2-7, with a weak D call TRBD1 (6 bases). V lost 2 bases, J lost 4 bases, and 15 bases lay in between. The CDR3 runs to 15 residues. The V gene's germline CDR1 is SGHAT and CDR2 FQDESV (reference sequence). DNA for the CDR3: TGTGCCAGCAGCTTAACAGGCCAGGGGAATTACGAGCAGTACTTC. Its translation is CASSLTGQGNYEQYF.

The chain has TRBV25-1 and TRBJ1-5, with D possibly being TRBD1 (5 bases). The CDR3 is made up of 16 amino acids. Germline CDR1 reads MGHDK; CDR2 reads SYGVNS. V lost 0 bases to trimming and J lost 1 base, with 10 bases between them. The CDR3 DNA reads as TGTGCCAGCAGTGAATATGCCGGGGGAAGCAATCAGCCCCAGCATTTT. Encoded protein: CASSEYAGGSNQPQHF. The full variable domain, with the rest looked up from reference TRBV25-1 and TRBJ1-5, is EADIYQTPRYLVIGTGKKITLECSQTMGHDKMYWYQQDPGMELHLIHYSYGVNSTEKGDLSSESTVSRIRTEHFPLTLESARPSHTSQYLCASSEYAGGSNQPQHFGDGTRLSIL.

This clone was counted ten times or more. The chain's CDR3 is CAIRNRDRGPGANVLTF. The CDR3 nucleotides are TGTGCCATCAGGAACCGGGACAGGGGGCCGGGGGCCAACGTCCTGACTTTC. The V gene is TRBV10-3, the J gene TRBJ2-6, with 12 nucleotides matching TRBD1. Germline V gene data show CDR1 as ENHRY and CDR2 as SYGVKD. The CDR3 loop spans 17 amino acids. The V gene end was trimmed by 6 bases and the J gene end by 4 bases; junction bases not matched to a gene: 7.

The V and J genes are TRBV20-1 and TRBJ1-5; TRBD1 agrees at 7 bases. The V segment lost 6 bases and the J segment 6 bases; nucleotides outside the gene matches: 2. Germline CDR1 and CDR2: DFQATT and SNEGSKA (reference sequence). CDR3 length equals 11 residues. The chain's CDR3 is CSAAGGQPQHF. The CDR3 DNA follows: TGCAGTGCCGCAGGGGGTCAGCCCCAGCATTTT.

The V gene is TRBV18, the J gene TRBJ1-1; 7 bases are a match to TRBD1. The CDR3 runs to 16 residues. Germline CDR1 and CDR2: KGHSH and LQKENI. J gave up 4 bases and V 0 bases, and 8 bases lay outside the gene matches. The CDR3 spells CASSPPTVQGGTEAFF. The CDR3 DNA is TGTGCCAGCTCACCACCTACGGTCCAGGGGGGCACTGAAGCTTTCTTT.

The chain couples TRBV19 to TRBJ1-1; 10 bases are a match to TRBD1. The J segment lost 5 bases and the V segment lost 3 bases, leaving 9 bases of the junction unmatched. CDR1 LNHDA and CDR2 SQIVND come from the germline V gene (reference sequence). The CDR3 runs 16 residues. CDR3 protein: CASSMGTTGGRTEAFF. CDR3 coding DNA: TGTGCCAGTAGTATGGGGACGACAGGGGGCCGGACTGAAGCTTTCTTT.

This clone was picked up a small number of times. V is TRBV5-1 and J is TRBJ2-7; 8 bases are shared with TRBD2. The germline V gene has CDR1 SGHRS and CDR2 YFSETQ. V shed 5 bases, J shed 3 bases, and the junction held 7 bases outside the gene matches. This CDR3 has 14 amino acids. The CDR3 region is CASRHSGEGYEQYF. DNA of the CDR3: TGCGCCAGCAGGCATAGCGGGGAAGGCTACGAGCAGTACTTC.

The rearrangement joins TRBV28 to TRBJ2-3, with 11 bases matching TRBD2. The CDR3 is 15 residues long. Germline assignment: CDR1 MDHEN and CDR2 SYDVKM. Trimming cost V 3 bases and J 4 bases; bases outside gene matches: 3. For the CDR3, the DNA is TGTGCCAGCAGTTTGCCTAGCGGGAGGCCAGATACGCAGTATTTT. It specifies CASSLPSGRPDTQYF. Full variable domain (missing parts from reference TRBV28 and TRBJ2-3): DVKVTQSSRYLVKRTGEKVFLECVQDMDHENMFWYRQDPGLGLRLIYFSYDVKMKEKGDIPEGYSVSREKKERFSLILESASTNQTSMYLCASSLPSGRPDTQYFGPGTRLTVL.

V is TRBV2 and J is TRBJ2-1, with D maybe TRBD2 (5 bases). V was trimmed by 10 bases and J by 5 bases, leaving 21 bases between them. There are 15 residues in the CDR3. Germline V lookup: CDR1 SNHLY, CDR2 FYNNEI. CDR3 nucleotides: TGTGCCAAAGACCAGGACGGTGCCGGGAACAATGAGCAGTTCTTC. Translated: CAKDQDGAGNNEQFF.

J is TRBJ1-5 and V is TRBV6-2 or TRBV6-3; D unresolved. There are 16 residues in the CDR3. Trimming removed 4 bases from V and 2 bases from J, with 15 bases in between. CDR1 MNHEY and CDR2 SVGEGT come from the germline V gene. The CDR3 DNA follows: TGTGCCAGCAGTTCAAGACTCCCCGGAGGCAATCAGCCCCAGCATTTT. Translated, it gives CASSSRLPGGNQPQHF.

The gene calls are TRBV10-1 and TRBJ2-1; 12 nucleotides align to TRBD2. Looked up from germline, CDR1 is WNHNN and CDR2 is SYGVQD (reference sequence). The CDR3 is 15 residues long. After removal of 9 bases from V and 2 bases from J, the junction contained 5 bases not matched to a gene. CDR3 sequence: CARERTSGTYNEQFF. For the CDR3, the DNA is TGCGCCAGAGAGAGGACTAGCGGGACCTACAATGAGCAGTTCTTC.

In nucleotides, the CDR3 is TGTGCCAGCAGCTCGACGACAGAATCGGATGGCTACACCTTC. It translates to CASSSTTESDGYTF. The chain is built from TRBV7-9 and TRBJ1-2, with D perhaps TRBD1 (5 bases). V was shortened by 4 bases and J by 6 bases, with 15 bases between the two germline ends. Germline CDR1 SEHNR, CDR2 FQNEAQ (reference sequence). The CDR3 is made up of 14 amino acids.

V and J are TRBV19 and TRBJ2-7; the match to TRBD1 covers 10 bases. CDR1 and CDR2 (germline): LNHDA, SQIVND (reference sequence). The V gene end was trimmed by 2 bases and the J gene end by 5 bases; junction bases not matched to a gene: 6. The CDR3 sequence is 15 residues long. CDR3 protein: CASSIIGTGVDEQYF. CDR3 DNA sequence: TGTGCCAGTAGTATAATAGGGACAGGGGTCGACGAGCAGTACTTC.

The genes are TRBV7-9 and TRBJ2-3; the match to TRBD2 covers 13 bases. There are 17 residues in the CDR3. Germline lookup yields CDR1 SEHNR and CDR2 FQNEAQ (reference sequence). With 5 bases clipped from V and 0 bases from J, the junction kept 5 bases outside the gene matches. CDR3 bases: TGTGCCAGCAGCCGGAGGACTAGCGGGGGTAGCACAGATACGCAGTATTTT. Encoded protein: CASSRRTSGGSTDTQYF.

The V gene is TRBV7-6, the J gene TRBJ2-2; TRBD2 agrees at 10 bases. J was trimmed by 6 bases and V by 2 bases; bases with no gene match: 3. The germline V gene has CDR1 SGHVS and CDR2 FNYEAQ. The CDR3 is 15 amino acids. The CDR3: CASSLTLAGAGELFF. As DNA, the CDR3 is TGTGCCAGCAGCTTAACCCTAGCGGGGGCCGGGGAGCTGTTTTTT.

The CDR3 coding sequence is TGTGCCAGCAGTTATGGGGGGAGTGGTGGAGGGCCTCACTATGGCTACACCTTC. It encodes CASSYGGSGGGPHYGYTF. The chain links TRBV6-2 or TRBV6-3 to TRBJ1-2; D may be TRBD1 (5 bases). Trimming cost V 3 bases and J 3 bases, with 23 bases left between them. The germline CDR1 and CDR2 sequences are MNHEY and SVGEGT. The CDR3 has 18 amino acids.

The genes are TRBV7-8 and TRBJ2-5; no clear D. Trimming pared 5 bases from V and 3 bases from J, leaving 10 bases between. The CDR3 has 13 residues. The germline V gene has CDR1 SGHVS and CDR2 FQNEAQ. Here the CDR3 reads CASSRRQEETQYF. The CDR3, as DNA: TGTGCCAGCAGCCGGCGTCAGGAAGAGACCCAGTACTTC. Combining the CDR3 with reference TRBV7-8 and TRBJ2-5 gives the whole variable domain GAGVSQSPRYKVAKRGQDVALRCDPISGHVSLFWYQQALGQGPEFLTYFQNEAQLDKSGLPSDRFFAERPEGSVSTLKIQRTQQEDSAVYLCASSRRQEETQYFGPGTRLLVL.

The chain joins TRBV27 to TRBJ2-7, with 7 bases identical to TRBD1. The CDR3 spans 15 residues. The germline gives CDR1 MNHEY, CDR2 SMNVEV (reference sequence). The V gene end was trimmed by 5 bases and the J gene end by 0 bases; junction bases not matched to a gene: 7. The CDR3 sequence is CASSQTGASSYEQYF. The CDR3 region has the DNA TGTGCCAGCAGTCAAACAGGGGCTTCCTCCTACGAGCAGTACTTC.

The rearrangement links TRBV12-3 or TRBV12-4 to TRBJ1-2; no clear D. V gave up 5 bases and J gave up 3 bases, with 7 bases separating them. The CDR3 runs 12 residues. DNA for the CDR3: TGTGCCAGCAGTCCCCATCACTATGGCTACACCTTC. The encoded protein is CASSPHHYGYTF.

This clone was picked up a small number of times. Other nucleotide sequences from this sample produce the same CDR3. V gene TRBV28 combines with J gene TRBJ1-2, with TRBD1 as a possible D gene (5 bases). CDR3 length: 12 residues. Trimming took 3 bases from V and 4 from J, leaving 6 bases between them. Germline V gene sequence: CDR1 MDHEN, CDR2 SYDVKM. CDR3 nucleotides: TGTGCCAGCAGTTTGGGGGGCTATGGCTACACCTTC. Translating it yields CASSLGGYGYTF.

The chain has TRBV20-1 and TRBJ1-5; no firm D call. Per the germline V gene, CDR1 is DFQATT and CDR2 is SNEGSKA (reference sequence). This CDR3 spans 12 amino acids. The germline V and J ends were trimmed by 3 bases and 7 bases, with 10 bases remaining between them. The CDR3 region has the DNA TGCAGTGCTAGTGGCGGCGGGCAGCCCCAGCATTTT. Amino acid sequence: CSASGGGQPQHF.

This sequence joins TRBV29-1 and TRBJ2-1; possible D gene TRBD1, 5 bases. Germline values: CDR1 SQVTM, CDR2 ANQGSEA. The germline V and J ends were trimmed by 4 bases and 3 bases, with 13 bases remaining between them. The CDR3 contains 14 residues. Written as DNA, the CDR3 is TGCAGCGTTGTGGCCAGGGTCATCTACAATGAGCAGTTCTTC. This codes for CSVVARVIYNEQFF.

The chain is built from TRBV5-1 and TRBJ2-5, with 10 bases identical to TRBD2. The germline V gene has CDR1 SGHRS and CDR2 YFSETQ. The V segment lost 0 bases and the J segment 1 base; nucleotides outside the gene matches: 9. The length of the CDR3 is 18 residues. The CDR3 here is CASSLEGETSGFQETQYF. The DNA for the CDR3 is TGCGCCAGCAGCTTGGAGGGGGAGACTAGCGGGTTCCAAGAGACCCAGTACTTC. Full variable domain (missing parts from reference TRBV5-1 and TRBJ2-5): KAGVTQTPRYLIKTRGQQVTLSCSPISGHRSVSWYQQTPGQGLQFLFEYFSETQRNKGNFPGRFSGRQFSNSRSEMNVSTLELGDSALYLCASSLEGETSGFQETQYFGPGTRLLVL.

CDR3 protein: CASSLDVGQPQHF. Here the CDR3 DNA reads TGTGCCAGCAGCTTGGATGTGGGCCAGCCCCAGCATTTT. This rearrangement joins TRBV5-8 to TRBJ1-5, with D hard to call. There are 13 residues in the CDR3. Looked up from germline, CDR1 is SGHTS and CDR2 is YDEGEE. The V end lost 0 bases, the J end lost 7 bases, and 8 bases lay between the germline ends.

The chain is built from TRBV6-1 and TRBJ1-3; D is unclear. Germline assignment: CDR1 MNHNS and CDR2 SASEGT. Trimming removed 4 bases at V and 4 bases at J, with 17 bases between. The length of the CDR3 is 16 residues. The CDR3 DNA reads as TGTGCCAGCAGTGCCGTTCCCGTATCGTTGGGAAACACCATATATTTT. Residues: CASSAVPVSLGNTIYF.

The chain recombines TRBV2 with TRBJ2-3, with 11 bases matching TRBD1. With V trimmed by 6 bases and J by 1 base, 15 bases remained unmatched. Germline CDR1 is SNHLY and CDR2 is FYNNEI. CDR3 size: 19 residues. The DNA for the CDR3 is TGTGCCAGCAGGGTGAAGACCGGGACAGGGGGGTTTGGCACAGATACGCAGTATTTT. Translated, it gives CASRVKTGTGGFGTDTQYF.

This chain links TRBV6-5 with TRBJ2-2, with D possibly matching TRBD1 (6 bases). From germline, CDR1 is MNHEY and CDR2 SVGAGI. Trimming pared 6 bases from V and 7 bases from J, leaving 12 bases between. This CDR3 has 13 residues. CDR3 bases: TGTGCCAGCAGCTCCAGGGGTTTCGGGGAGCTGTTTTTT. Amino acid sequence: CASSSRGFGELFF.

The gene calls are TRBV15 and TRBJ2-7, with TRBD2 as a possible D gene (5 bases). V lost 0 bases, J lost 2 bases, and 11 bases lay in between. Germline V gene lookup returns CDR1 LNHNV and CDR2 YYDKDF (reference sequence). This CDR3 is built from 15 residues. In DNA form, the CDR3 reads TGTGCCACCAGCAGAGATCTGGGGAGCCCCTACGAGCAGTACTTC. The encoded protein is CATSRDLGSPYEQYF. Variable domain in full (rest from reference TRBV15 and TRBJ2-7): DAMVIQNPRYQVTQFGKPVTLSCSQTLNHNVMYWYQQKSSQAPKLLFHYYDKDFNNEADTPDNFQSRRPNTSFCFLDIRSPGLGDTAMYLCATSRDLGSPYEQYFGPGTRLTVT.

V and J are TRBV21-1 and TRBJ2-5; the tabulated D call, TRBD1, remains unverified against the DNA. TRBV21-1 is a documented pseudogene. The CDR3 consists of 15 residues. The CDR3 sequence is CASSKTGAGEETQYF. CDR3 bases: TGTGCCAGCAGCAAGACAGGGGCGGGGGAAGAGACCCAGTACTTC.

This sequence joins TRBV5-4 and TRBJ2-1; no reliable D call. Germline-derived CDR1 and CDR2 are SGHNT and YYREEE (reference sequence). V dropped 6 bases and J dropped 7 bases, with 14 bases sitting between them. This CDR3 contains 13 residues. CDR3 sequence (DNA): TGTGCCAGCACCCGCCCTGGCTCGAATGAGCAGTTCTTC. The encoded protein is CASTRPGSNEQFF.